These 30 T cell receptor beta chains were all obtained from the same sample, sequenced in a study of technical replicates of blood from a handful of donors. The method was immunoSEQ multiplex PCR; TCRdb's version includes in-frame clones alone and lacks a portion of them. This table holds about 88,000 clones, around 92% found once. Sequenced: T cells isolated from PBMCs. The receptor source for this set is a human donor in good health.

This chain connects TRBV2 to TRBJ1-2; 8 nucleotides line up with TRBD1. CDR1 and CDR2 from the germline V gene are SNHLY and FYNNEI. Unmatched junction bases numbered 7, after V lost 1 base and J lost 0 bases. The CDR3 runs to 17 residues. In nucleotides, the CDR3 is TGTGCCAGCAGTGAAGACTACTTGGACAGGGCTAACTATGGCTACACCTTC. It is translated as CASSEDYLDRANYGYTF.

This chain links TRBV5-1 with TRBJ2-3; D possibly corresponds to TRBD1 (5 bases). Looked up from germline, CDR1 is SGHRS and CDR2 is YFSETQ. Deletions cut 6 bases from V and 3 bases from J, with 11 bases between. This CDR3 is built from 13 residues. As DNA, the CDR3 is TGCGCCAGCAAGGGGAAGGGGACAGATACGCAGTATTTT. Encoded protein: CASKGKGTDTQYF.

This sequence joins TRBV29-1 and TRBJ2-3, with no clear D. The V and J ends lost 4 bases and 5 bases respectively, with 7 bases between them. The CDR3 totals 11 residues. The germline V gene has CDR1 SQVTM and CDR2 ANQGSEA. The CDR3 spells CSVGDIDTQYF. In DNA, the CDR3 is TGCAGCGTTGGAGACATAGATACGCAGTATTTT.

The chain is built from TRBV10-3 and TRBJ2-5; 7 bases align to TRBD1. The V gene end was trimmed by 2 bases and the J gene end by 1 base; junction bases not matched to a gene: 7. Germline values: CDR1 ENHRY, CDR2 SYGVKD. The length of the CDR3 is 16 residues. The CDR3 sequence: CAISEPPTGPQETQYF. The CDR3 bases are TGTGCCATCAGTGAGCCTCCGACAGGGCCCCAAGAGACCCAGTACTTC.

The CDR3 sequence: CASSQRASGSTDTQYF. CDR3 coding DNA: TGCGCCAGCAGCCAGAGGGCTAGCGGGAGCACAGATACGCAGTATTTT. The chain links TRBV5-1 to TRBJ2-3; 8 bases map to TRBD2. Germline V CDR1 and CDR2: SGHRS, YFSETQ. The V gene end was trimmed by 4 bases and the J gene end by 0 bases; junction bases not matched to a gene: 7. The CDR3 runs 16 residues.

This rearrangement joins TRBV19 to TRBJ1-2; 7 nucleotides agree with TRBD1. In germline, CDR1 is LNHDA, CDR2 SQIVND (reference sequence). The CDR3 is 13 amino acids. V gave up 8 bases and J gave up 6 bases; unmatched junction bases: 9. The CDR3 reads CASQTGFEDGYTF. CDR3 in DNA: TGTGCCAGTCAGACAGGGTTTGAGGATGGCTACACCTTC.

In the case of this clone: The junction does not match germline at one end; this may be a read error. The CDR3 bases are TGCGCCAACAGCTCGCGCGGACTAGCGGGGTTCACAGATACGCAGTATTTT. Protein sequence: CANSSRGLAGFTDTQYF. The V and J genes are TRBV5-1 and TRBJ2-3; 12 bases line up with TRBD2. The CDR3 has 17 amino acids. Germline values: CDR1 SGHRS, CDR2 YFSETQ.

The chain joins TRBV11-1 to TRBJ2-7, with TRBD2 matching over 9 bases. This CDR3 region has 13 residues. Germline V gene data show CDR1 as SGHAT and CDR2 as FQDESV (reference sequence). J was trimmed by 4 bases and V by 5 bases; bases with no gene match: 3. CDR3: CASSAGLAYEQYF. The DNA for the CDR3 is TGTGCCAGCAGCGCCGGACTAGCGTACGAGCAGTACTTC. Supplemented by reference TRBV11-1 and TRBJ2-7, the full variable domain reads EAEVAQSPRYKITEKSQAVAFWCDPISGHATLYWYRQILGQGPELLVQFQDESVVDDSQLPKDRFSAERLKGVDSTLKIQPAELGDSAMYLCASSAGLAYEQYFGPGTRLTVT.

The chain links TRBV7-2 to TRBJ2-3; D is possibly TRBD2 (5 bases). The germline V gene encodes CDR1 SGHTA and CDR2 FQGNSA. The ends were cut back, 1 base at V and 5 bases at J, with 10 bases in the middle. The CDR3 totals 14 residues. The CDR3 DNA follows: TGTGCCAGCAGCTTAGGGCTAGCCGGAGATACGCAGTATTTT. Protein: CASSLGLAGDTQYF.

The CDR3 nucleotides are TGTGCCAGCAGCGTCACAGGGTTAGGGACCCAGTACTTC. Protein sequence: CASSVTGLGTQYF. V is TRBV7-8 and J is TRBJ2-5; D might be TRBD1 (6 bases). CDR3 length equals 13 residues. V was clipped by 5 bases and J by 7 bases, with 14 bases between them. Germline CDR1 reads SGHVS; CDR2 reads FQNEAQ.

The CDR3 sequence: CASGLVNILGRMNTEAFF. CDR3 bases: TGTGCTAGTGGTTTGGTAAATATTTTGGGGCGGATGAACACTGAAGCTTTCTTT. The J gene is TRBJ1-1, the V gene TRBV12-5; TRBD1 might be the D (5 bases). The CDR3 is 18 amino acids. Germline V gives CDR1 LGHNT, CDR2 FRNRAP. Trimming removed 0 bases at V and 0 bases at J, with 17 bases between.

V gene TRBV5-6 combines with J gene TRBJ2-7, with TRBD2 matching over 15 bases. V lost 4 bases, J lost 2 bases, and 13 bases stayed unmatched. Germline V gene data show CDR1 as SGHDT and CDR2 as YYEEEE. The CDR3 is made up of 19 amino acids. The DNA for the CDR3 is TGTGCCAGCAGCCCAACAGGGAGAGGACTAGCGGGGGGGGCCTACGAGCAGTACTTC. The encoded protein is CASSPTGRGLAGGAYEQYF.

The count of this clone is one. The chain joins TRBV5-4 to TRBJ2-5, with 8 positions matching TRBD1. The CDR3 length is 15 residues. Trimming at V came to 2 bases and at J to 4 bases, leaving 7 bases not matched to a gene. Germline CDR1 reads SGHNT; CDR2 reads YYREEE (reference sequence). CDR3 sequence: CASSFSGQARETQYF. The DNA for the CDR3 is TGTGCCAGCAGCTTTTCGGGACAGGCCCGAGAGACCCAGTACTTC.

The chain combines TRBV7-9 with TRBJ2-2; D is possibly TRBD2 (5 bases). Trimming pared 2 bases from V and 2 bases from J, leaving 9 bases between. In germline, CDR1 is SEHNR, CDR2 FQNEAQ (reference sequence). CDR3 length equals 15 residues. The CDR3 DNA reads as TGTGCCAGCAGCTTACTGGACTCTAACACCGGGGAGCTGTTTTTT. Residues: CASSLLDSNTGELFF.

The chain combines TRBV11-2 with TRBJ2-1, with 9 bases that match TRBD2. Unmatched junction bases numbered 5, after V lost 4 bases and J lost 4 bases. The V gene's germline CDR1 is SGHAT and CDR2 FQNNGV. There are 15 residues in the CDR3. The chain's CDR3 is CASSSQRGAYNEQFF. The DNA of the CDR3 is TGTGCCAGCAGCTCGCAGCGGGGGGCTTACAATGAGCAGTTCTTC. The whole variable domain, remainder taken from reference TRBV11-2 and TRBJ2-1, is EAGVAQSPRYKIIEKRQSVAFWCNPISGHATLYWYQQILGQGPKLLIQFQNNGVVDDSQLPKDRFSAERLKGVDSTLKIQPAKLEDSAVYLCASSSQRGAYNEQFFGPGTRLTVL.

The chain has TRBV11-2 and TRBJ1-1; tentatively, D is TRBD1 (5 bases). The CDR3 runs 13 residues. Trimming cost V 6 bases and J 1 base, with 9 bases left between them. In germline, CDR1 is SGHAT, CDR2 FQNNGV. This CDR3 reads CASRAGKNTEAFF. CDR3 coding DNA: TGTGCCAGCAGGGCAGGGAAGAACACTGAAGCTTTCTTT.

The CDR3 DNA reads as TGTGCCAGCAGCCAATCAGGACTAGCGGGAGGAGGTGAGACCCAGTACTTC. Translating gives CASSQSGLAGGGETQYF. The chain carries TRBV4-2 and TRBJ2-5, with 14 bases matching TRBD2. The ends lost 2 bases at V and 5 bases at J; junction bases unmatched: 7. The CDR3 runs to 17 residues. Germline V gene data show CDR1 as LGHNA and CDR2 as YNFKEQ.

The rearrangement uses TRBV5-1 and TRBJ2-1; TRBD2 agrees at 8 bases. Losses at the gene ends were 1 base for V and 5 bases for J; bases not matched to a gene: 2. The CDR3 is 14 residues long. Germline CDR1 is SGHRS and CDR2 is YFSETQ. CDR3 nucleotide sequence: TGCGCCAGCAGCTTGTCGGGGGGGGACAATGAGCAGTTCTTC. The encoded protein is CASSLSGGDNEQFF.

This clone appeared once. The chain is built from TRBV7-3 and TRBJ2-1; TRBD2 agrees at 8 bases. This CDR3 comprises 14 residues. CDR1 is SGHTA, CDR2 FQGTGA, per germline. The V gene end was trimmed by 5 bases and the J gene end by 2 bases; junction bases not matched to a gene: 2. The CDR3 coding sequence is TGTGCCAGCAGCCCGGGACTAGCCTACAATGAGCAGTTCTTC. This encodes CASSPGLAYNEQFF. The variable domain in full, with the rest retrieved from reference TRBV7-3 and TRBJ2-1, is GAGVSQTPSNKVTEKGKYVELRCDPISGHTALYWYRQSLGQGPEFLIYFQGTGAADDSGLPNDRFFAVRPEGSVSTLKIQRTERGDSAVYLCASSPGLAYNEQFFGPGTRLTVL.

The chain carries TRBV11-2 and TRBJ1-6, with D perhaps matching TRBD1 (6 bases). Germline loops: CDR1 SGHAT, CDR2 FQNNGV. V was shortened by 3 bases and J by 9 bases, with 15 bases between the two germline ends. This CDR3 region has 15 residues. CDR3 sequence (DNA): TGTGCCAGCAGCTTCAGGGGTCTCGGTAGTTCACCCCTCCACTTT. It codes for CASSFRGLGSSPLHF. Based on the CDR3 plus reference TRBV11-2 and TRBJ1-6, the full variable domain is EAGVAQSPRYKIIEKRQSVAFWCNPISGHATLYWYQQILGQGPKLLIQFQNNGVVDDSQLPKDRFSAERLKGVDSTLKIQPAKLEDSAVYLCASSFRGLGSSPLHFGNGTRLTVT.

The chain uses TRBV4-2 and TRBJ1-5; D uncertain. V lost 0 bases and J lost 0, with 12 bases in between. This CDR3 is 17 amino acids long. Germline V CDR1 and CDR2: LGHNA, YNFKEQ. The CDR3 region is CASSQDSNSNSNQPQHF. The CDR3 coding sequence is TGTGCCAGCAGCCAAGATTCCAACAGCAATAGCAATCAGCCCCAGCATTTT.

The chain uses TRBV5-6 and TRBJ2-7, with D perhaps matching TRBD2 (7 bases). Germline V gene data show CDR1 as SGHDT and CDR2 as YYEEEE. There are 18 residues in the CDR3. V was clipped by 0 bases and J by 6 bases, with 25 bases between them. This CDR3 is CASSLARTGREGYGEQYF. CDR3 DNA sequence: TGTGCCAGCAGCTTGGCCCGTACAGGGAGGGAGGGTTATGGCGAGCAGTACTTC.

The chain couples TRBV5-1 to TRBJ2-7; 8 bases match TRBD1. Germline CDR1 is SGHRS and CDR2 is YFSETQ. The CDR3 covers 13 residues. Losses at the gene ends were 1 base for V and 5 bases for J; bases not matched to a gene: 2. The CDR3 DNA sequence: TGCGCCAGCAGCTTGCGGACAGGGAACGAGCAGTACTTC. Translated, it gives CASSLRTGNEQYF.

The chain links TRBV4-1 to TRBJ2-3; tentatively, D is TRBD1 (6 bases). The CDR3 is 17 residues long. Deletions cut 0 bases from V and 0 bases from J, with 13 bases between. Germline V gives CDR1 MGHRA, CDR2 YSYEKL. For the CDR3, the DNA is TGCGCCAGCAGCCAAGATGTCGGGACACTAAGCACAGATACGCAGTATTTT. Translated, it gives CASSQDVGTLSTDTQYF.

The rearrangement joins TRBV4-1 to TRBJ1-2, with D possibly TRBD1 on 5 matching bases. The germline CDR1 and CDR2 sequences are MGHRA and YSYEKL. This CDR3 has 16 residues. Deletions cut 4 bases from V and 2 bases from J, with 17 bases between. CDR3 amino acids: CASSPQETGLNYGYTF. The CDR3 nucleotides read TGCGCCAGCAGCCCACAAGAAACAGGCTTAAACTATGGCTACACCTTC.

CDR3 amino acids: CASSYSRQGETQYF. Here the CDR3 DNA reads TGTGCCAGCAGTTACTCGAGGCAGGGAGAGACCCAGTACTTC. The chain combines TRBV6-5 with TRBJ2-5; tentatively, D is TRBD1 (5 bases). CDR1 and CDR2 (germline): MNHEY, SVGAGI. Deletions cut 0 bases from V and 4 bases from J, with 9 bases between. The CDR3 is 14 amino acids.

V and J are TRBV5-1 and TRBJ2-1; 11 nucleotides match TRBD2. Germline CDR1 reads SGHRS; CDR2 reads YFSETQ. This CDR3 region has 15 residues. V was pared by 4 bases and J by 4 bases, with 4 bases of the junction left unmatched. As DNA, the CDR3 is TGCGCCAGCAGCAGTAGCGGGGGGGCTTACAATGAGCAGTTCTTC. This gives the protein CASSSSGGAYNEQFF.

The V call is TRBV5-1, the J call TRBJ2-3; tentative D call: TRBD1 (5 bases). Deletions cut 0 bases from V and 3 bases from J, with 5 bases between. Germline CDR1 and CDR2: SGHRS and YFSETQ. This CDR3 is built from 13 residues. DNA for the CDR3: TGCGCCAGCAGCTTGGAGGGGACAGATACGCAGTATTTT. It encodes CASSLEGTDTQYF. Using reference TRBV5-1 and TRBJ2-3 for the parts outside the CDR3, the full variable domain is KAGVTQTPRYLIKTRGQQVTLSCSPISGHRSVSWYQQTPGQGLQFLFEYFSETQRNKGNFPGRFSGRQFSNSRSEMNVSTLELGDSALYLCASSLEGTDTQYFGPGTRLTVL.

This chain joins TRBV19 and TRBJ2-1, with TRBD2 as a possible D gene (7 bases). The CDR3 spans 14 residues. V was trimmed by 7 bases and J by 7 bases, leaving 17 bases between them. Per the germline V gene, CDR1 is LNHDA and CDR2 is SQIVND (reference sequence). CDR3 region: CASKGGRGANEQFF. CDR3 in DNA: TGTGCCAGTAAAGGAGGACGGGGGGCTAATGAGCAGTTCTTC.

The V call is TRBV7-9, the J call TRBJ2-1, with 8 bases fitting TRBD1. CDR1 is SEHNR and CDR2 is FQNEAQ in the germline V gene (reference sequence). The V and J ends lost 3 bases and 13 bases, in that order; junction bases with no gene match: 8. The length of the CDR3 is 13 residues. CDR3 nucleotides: TGTGCCAGCAGCTTTTCTGCGGGACAGGAACAGTTCTTC. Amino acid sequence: CASSFSAGQEQFF.